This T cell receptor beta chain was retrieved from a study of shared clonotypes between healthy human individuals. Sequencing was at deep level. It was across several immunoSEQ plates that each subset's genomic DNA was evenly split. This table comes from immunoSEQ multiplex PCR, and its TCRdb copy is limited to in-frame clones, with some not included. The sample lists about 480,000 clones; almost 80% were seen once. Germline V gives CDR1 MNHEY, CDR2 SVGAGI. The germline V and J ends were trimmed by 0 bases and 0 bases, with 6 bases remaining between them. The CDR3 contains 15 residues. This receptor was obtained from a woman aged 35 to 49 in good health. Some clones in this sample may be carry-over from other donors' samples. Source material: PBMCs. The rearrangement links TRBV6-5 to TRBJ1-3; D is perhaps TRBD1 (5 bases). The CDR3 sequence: CASSYSRGSGNTIYF. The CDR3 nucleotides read TGTGCCAGCAGTTACTCGAGGGGCTCTGGAAACACCATATATTTT.